These 21 T cell receptor beta chains originate from one sample sequenced in a study of CD8 T cells in Susac syndrome. cDNA came from roughly 0.47 to 1 ug RNA primed by random hexamers. Each CDR3 protein gets one entry after TCRdb re-called the immunoSEQ multiplex PCR reads with MiXCR. The data contain around 280,000 distinct CDR3 sequences, 90% to 95% of them singletons. The sample taken for sequencing was CD4+ T cells from PBMCs. These receptors were collected from a human donor with multiple sclerosis.

The gene calls are TRBV18 and TRBJ2-5; D gene unclear. CDR1 is KGHSH, CDR2 LQKENI, per germline. The CDR3 spans 12 residues. Trimming removed 7 bases at V and 0 bases at J, with 6 bases between. CDR3 protein: CASFHNQETQYF. CDR3 nucleotides: TGTGCCAGCTTCCACAACCAAGAGACCCAGTACTTC.

This chain uses TRBV20-1 with TRBJ2-7, with 13 nucleotides matching TRBD2. This CDR3 is built from 14 residues. The V gene end was trimmed by 5 bases and the J gene end by 6 bases; junction bases not matched to a gene: 7. The germline V gene encodes CDR1 DFQATT and CDR2 SNEGSKA (reference sequence). CDR3 residues: CSAPRLAGGSEQYF. Written as DNA, the CDR3 is TGCAGTGCTCCGAGACTAGCGGGGGGCTCCGAGCAGTACTTC.

The V and J genes are TRBV5-1 and TRBJ1-1; TRBD1 agrees at 7 bases. Germline CDR1 is SGHRS and CDR2 is YFSETQ. With 2 bases clipped from V and 5 bases from J, the junction kept 3 bases outside the gene matches. The CDR3 extends over 13 amino acids. The CDR3 DNA reads TGCGCCAGCAGCTTTCAGGGGGAGACTGAAGCTTTCTTT. Its translation is CASSFQGETEAFF. Full variable domain (remainder filled in from reference TRBV5-1 and TRBJ1-1): KAGVTQTPRYLIKTRGQQVTLSCSPISGHRSVSWYQQTPGQGLQFLFEYFSETQRNKGNFPGRFSGRQFSNSRSEMNVSTLELGDSALYLCASSFQGETEAFFGQGTRLTVV.

J is TRBJ1-2 and V is TRBV27; D uncertain. With 2 bases removed from V and 4 bases from J, the gap between germline ends came to 23 bases. This CDR3 spans 18 amino acids. In germline, CDR1 is MNHEY, CDR2 SMNVEV (reference sequence). CDR3 DNA: TGTGCCAGCAGTTTACGGCCACCTGCTGGACTGGCCCCCTATGGCTACACCTTC. Translating it yields CASSLRPPAGLAPYGYTF.

The chain joins TRBV5-1 to TRBJ1-1; D might be TRBD1 (6 bases). The length of the CDR3 is 17 residues. The germline CDR1 and CDR2 sequences are SGHRS and YFSETQ. Trimming pared 0 bases from V and 0 bases from J, leaving 15 bases between. In DNA, the CDR3 is TGCGCCAGCAGCTTGGCCCGGGCCAGGGGACTGAACACTGAAGCTTTCTTT. Protein product: CASSLARARGLNTEAFF.

The V and J genes are TRBV12-3 or TRBV12-4 and TRBJ2-1; D may be TRBD1 or TRBD2 (6 bases each). Trimming took 7 bases from V and 2 from J, leaving 15 bases between them. This CDR3 is built from 15 residues. CDR3 protein: CASTPRGVTYNEQFF. The CDR3 DNA follows: TGTGCCAGCACACCAAGGGGGGTCACCTACAATGAGCAGTTCTTC.

The CDR3 is CASSLTGLATGELFF. CDR3 DNA: TGTGCCAGCAGCTTAACGGGACTAGCTACCGGGGAGCTGTTTTTT. The V and J genes are TRBV7-2 and TRBJ2-2; 9 bases are a match to TRBD2. CDR3 size: 15 residues. CDR1 is SGHTA, CDR2 FQGNSA, per germline. Germline trimming cut 2 bases from V and 5 bases from J; bases unmatched to any gene: 3.

This chain links TRBV19 with TRBJ1-2; D call uncertain. V lost 6 bases, J lost 4 bases, and 18 bases lay in between. CDR1 is LNHDA and CDR2 is SQIVND in the germline V gene (reference sequence). There are 15 residues in the CDR3. The CDR3: CASSRMVRSGYGYTF. For the CDR3, the DNA is TGTGCCAGTAGCAGGATGGTCAGGAGCGGCTATGGCTACACCTTC.

V gene TRBV7-9 combines with J gene TRBJ2-1, with TRBD2 identical over 9 bases. Germline trimming cut 10 bases from V and 1 base from J; bases unmatched to any gene: 8. Germline CDR1 is SEHNR and CDR2 is FQNEAQ (reference sequence). The CDR3 covers 15 residues. The CDR3 DNA reads TGTGCCACCTCCGGGGCGGGAGGGTCCTACAATGAGCAGTTCTTC. This gives the protein CATSGAGGSYNEQFF.

The rearrangement links TRBV20-1 to TRBJ1-2; a possible D gene is TRBD1 (5 bases). CDR1 DFQATT and CDR2 SNEGSKA come from the germline V gene (reference sequence). There are 18 residues in the CDR3. V lost 1 base, J lost 6 bases, and 27 bases lay in between. The CDR3 loop is CSARVNLVGKTGEDGYTF. The CDR3 nucleotides read TGCAGTGCTAGAGTAAACCTTGTTGGGAAAACAGGCGAAGATGGCTACACCTTC.

The chain is built from TRBV7-9 and TRBJ1-4; no definite D call. CDR1 is SEHNR, CDR2 FQNEAQ, per germline (reference sequence). The CDR3 spans 16 residues. The V and J ends lost 2 bases and 0 bases respectively, with 10 bases between them. CDR3 sequence: CASSLSKGTTNEKLFF. DNA for the CDR3: TGTGCCAGCAGCTTATCAAAGGGCACAACTAATGAAAAACTGTTTTTT.

A few counts support this clonotype. This sequence joins TRBV7-3 and TRBJ2-2; the D is unclear. Trimming left V 6 bases short and J 5 bases short, with 7 bases between. This CDR3 has 12 amino acids. Germline assignment: CDR1 SGHTA and CDR2 FQGTGA. The CDR3 loop is CASSHNTGELFF. The CDR3 nucleotides are TGTGCCAGCAGTCACAATACCGGGGAGCTGTTTTTT.

The V call is TRBV7-2, the J call TRBJ1-2, with D unclear. The CDR3 loop spans 12 amino acids. Germline values: CDR1 SGHTA, CDR2 FQGNSA. The V end lost 1 base, the J end lost 11 bases, and 11 bases lay between the germline ends. The DNA for the CDR3 is TGTGCCAGCAGCTTAGGCCGGAATCAGTACACCTTC. Its protein product is CASSLGRNQYTF.

This chain connects TRBV7-2 to TRBJ1-4, with D perhaps TRBD1 (5 bases). The CDR3 runs to 15 residues. Looked up from germline, CDR1 is SGHTA and CDR2 is FQGNSA. V was shortened by 5 bases and J by 0 bases, with 10 bases between the two germline ends. The CDR3 is CASSRGGATNEKLFF. The CDR3 region has the DNA TGTGCCAGCAGCAGGGGTGGGGCAACTAATGAAAAACTGTTTTTT.

The chain employs TRBV2 and TRBJ2-3, with no clear D. Germline V gives CDR1 SNHLY, CDR2 FYNNEI. The length of the CDR3 is 13 residues. Trimming stripped 4 bases from V and 2 bases from J, with 7 bases between. CDR3 DNA sequence: TGTGCCAGCAGTGGCCAGAACACAGATACGCAGTATTTT. Translating it yields CASSGQNTDTQYF.

This chain connects TRBV5-1 to TRBJ1-2; D is undetermined. Germline V CDR1 and CDR2: SGHRS, YFSETQ. There are 14 residues in the CDR3. V was shortened by 5 bases and J by 4 bases, with 15 bases between the two germline ends. CDR3 nucleotide sequence: TGCGCCAGCAGTTTCGGTGGTGAGAGCTATGGCTACACCTTC. Translation: CASSFGGESYGYTF. Full variable domain (rest looked up from reference TRBV5-1 and TRBJ1-2): KAGVTQTPRYLIKTRGQQVTLSCSPISGHRSVSWYQQTPGQGLQFLFEYFSETQRNKGNFPGRFSGRQFSNSRSEMNVSTLELGDSALYLCASSFGGESYGYTFGSGTRLTVV.

The V gene is TRBV25-1, the J gene TRBJ2-5, with 10 bases aligning to TRBD2. Germline V gene data show CDR1 as MGHDK and CDR2 as SYGVNS. Trimming took 2 bases from V and 4 from J; bases not matched to a gene: 10. The CDR3 is 17 residues long. CDR3 residues: CASSEAIRLAGVETQYF. The DNA of the CDR3 is TGTGCCAGCAGTGAAGCCATACGGCTAGCGGGAGTAGAGACCCAGTACTTC.

This sequence joins TRBV5-1 and TRBJ1-2; D ambiguous. The CDR3 has 13 amino acids. The ends were cut back, 0 bases at V and 5 bases at J, with 8 bases in the middle. Germline loops: CDR1 SGHRS, CDR2 YFSETQ. The CDR3 protein is CASSLAPEYGYTF. For the CDR3, the DNA is TGCGCCAGCAGCTTGGCACCGGAGTATGGCTACACCTTC. Looking up the rest from reference TRBV5-1 and TRBJ1-2 gives the full variable domain: KAGVTQTPRYLIKTRGQQVTLSCSPISGHRSVSWYQQTPGQGLQFLFEYFSETQRNKGNFPGRFSGRQFSNSRSEMNVSTLELGDSALYLCASSLAPEYGYTFGSGTRLTVV.

The V gene is TRBV14, the J gene TRBJ2-7, with D unresolved. This CDR3 contains 15 residues. Trimming shortened V by 2 bases and J by 5 bases, and 16 bases separated the two germline ends. CDR1 is SGHDN, CDR2 FVKESK, per germline. The CDR3 reads CASSQRRQLVHEQYF. The CDR3 DNA reads TGTGCCAGCAGCCAACGTCGCCAGTTGGTCCACGAGCAGTACTTC.

The V and J genes are TRBV29-1 and TRBJ2-5, with D unresolved. In germline, CDR1 is SQVTM, CDR2 ANQGSEA. V was trimmed by 7 bases and J by 5 bases, leaving 11 bases between them. The length of the CDR3 is 11 residues. The CDR3 spells CSARVVETQYF. CDR3 nucleotide sequence: TGCAGCGCTAGGGTAGTGGAGACCCAGTACTTC.

This sequence joins TRBV5-4 and TRBJ2-5; 10 nucleotides agree with TRBD1. In germline, CDR1 is SGHNT, CDR2 YYREEE (reference sequence). CDR3 length: 15 residues. J gave up 5 bases and V 3 bases, and 7 bases lay outside the gene matches. The CDR3 nucleotides are TGTGCCAGCAGCTCCGGTGGACAGGGGGGGGAGACCCAGTACTTC. Its translation: CASSSGGQGGETQYF. The variable domain in full, with the rest retrieved from reference TRBV5-4 and TRBJ2-5, is ETGVTQSPTHLIKTRGQQVTLRCSSQSGHNTVSWYQQALGQGPQFIFQYYREEENGRGNFPPRFSGLQFPNYSSELNVNALELDDSALYLCASSSGGQGGETQYFGPGTRLLVL.